Included here is one T cell receptor (beta chain) sequence, with context. Its cognate antigen is unknown. There are 15 residues in the CDR3. With V trimmed by 0 bases and J by 4 bases, 6 bases remained unmatched. The germline V gene encodes CDR1 SGHRS and CDR2 YFSETQ. This specimen comes from a study of cytomegalovirus exposure and HLA in healthy donors. Findings and limits, study-wide: An assumption of roughly uniform sequencing depth across donors underlay the presence/absence analyses.

PCR primers comprised 60 Vbeta and 13 Jbeta primers. Libraries were prepared by immunoSEQ multiplex PCR; TCRdb keeps only in-frame clonotypes and omits some of them. The ten most abundant clones cover about 0.74% of a sample with 150,000 to 250,000 clones. This TCR derives from a boy aged 10-17 years in good health and CMV-seronegative. The sample was PBMCs. The V and J genes are TRBV5-1 and TRBJ1-2; 7 bases match TRBD1. The CDR3 loop is CASSLAGGSSYGYTF. The CDR3, as DNA: TGCGCCAGCAGCTTGGCAGGGGGAAGTTCCTATGGCTACACCTTC.